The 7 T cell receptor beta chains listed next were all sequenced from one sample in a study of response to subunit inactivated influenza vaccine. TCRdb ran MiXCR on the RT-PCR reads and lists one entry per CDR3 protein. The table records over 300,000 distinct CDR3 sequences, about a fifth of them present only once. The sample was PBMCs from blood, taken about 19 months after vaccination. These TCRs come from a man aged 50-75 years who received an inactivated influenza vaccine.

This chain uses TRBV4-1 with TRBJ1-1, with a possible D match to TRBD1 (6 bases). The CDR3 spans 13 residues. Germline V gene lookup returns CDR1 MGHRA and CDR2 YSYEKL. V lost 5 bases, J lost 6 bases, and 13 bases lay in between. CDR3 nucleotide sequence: TGCGCCAGCAGCGGTCAGGGGTGGTCTGAAGCTTTCTTT. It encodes CASSGQGWSEAFF.

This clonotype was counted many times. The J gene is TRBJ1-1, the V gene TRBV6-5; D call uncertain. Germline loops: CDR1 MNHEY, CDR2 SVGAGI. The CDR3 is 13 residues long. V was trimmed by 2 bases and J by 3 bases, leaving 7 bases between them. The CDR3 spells CASSYLSDTEAFF. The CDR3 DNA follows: TGTGCCAGCAGTTACCTTTCGGACACTGAAGCTTTCTTT.

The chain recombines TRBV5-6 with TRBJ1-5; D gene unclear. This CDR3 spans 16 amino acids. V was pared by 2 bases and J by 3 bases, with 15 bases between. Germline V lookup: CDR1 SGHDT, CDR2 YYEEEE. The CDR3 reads CASSFGGRSSNQPQHF. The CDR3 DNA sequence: TGTGCCAGCAGCTTCGGTGGACGGTCTTCCAATCAGCCCCAGCATTTT.

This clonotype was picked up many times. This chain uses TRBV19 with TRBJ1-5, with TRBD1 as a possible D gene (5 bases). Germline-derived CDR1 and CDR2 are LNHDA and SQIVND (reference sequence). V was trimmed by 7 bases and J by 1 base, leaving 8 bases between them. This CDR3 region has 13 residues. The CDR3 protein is CASNDRSNQPQHF. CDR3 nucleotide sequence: TGTGCCAGTAACGACAGAAGCAATCAGCCCCAGCATTTT.

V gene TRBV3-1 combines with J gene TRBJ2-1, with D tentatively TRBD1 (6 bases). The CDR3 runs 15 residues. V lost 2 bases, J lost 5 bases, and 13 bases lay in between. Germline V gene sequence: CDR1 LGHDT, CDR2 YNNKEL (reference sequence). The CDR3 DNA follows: TGTGCCAGCAGCCAATACCGGGACATCAACAATGAGCAGTTCTTC. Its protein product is CASSQYRDINNEQFF.

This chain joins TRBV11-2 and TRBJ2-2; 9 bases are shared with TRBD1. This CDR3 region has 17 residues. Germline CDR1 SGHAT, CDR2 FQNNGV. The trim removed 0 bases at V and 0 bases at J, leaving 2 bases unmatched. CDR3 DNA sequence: TGTGCCAGCAGCTTAGACAGGGACAGGGCGAACACCGGGGAGCTGTTTTTT. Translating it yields CASSLDRDRANTGELFF.

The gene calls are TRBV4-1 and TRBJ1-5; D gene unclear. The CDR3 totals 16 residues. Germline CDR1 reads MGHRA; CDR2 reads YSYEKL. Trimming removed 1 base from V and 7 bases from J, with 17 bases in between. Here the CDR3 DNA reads TGCGCCAGCAGCCAAGTAGGGCGGGGAAGTAGACAGCCCCAGCATTTT. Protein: CASSQVGRGSRQPQHF.